A single sample is the source of the 30 T cell receptor beta chains below, sequenced in a study of blood T cell repertoires in COVID-19. Method: immunoSEQ multiplex PCR; TCRdb's copy keeps in-frame clones and lacks some. The repertoire includes some 290,000 clones, roughly 88% of them detected once, and roughly 2% sits in the top ten. Sequencing was performed on PBMCs or T cells enriched from blood (not recorded which). The receptors originated from a woman between 40 and 55 years old with acute COVID-19.

The chain has TRBV15 and TRBJ1-2, with D uncertain. The V and J ends lost 0 bases and 0 bases respectively, with 8 bases between them. Per the germline V gene, CDR1 is LNHNV and CDR2 is YYDKDF (reference sequence). CDR3 size: 15 residues. Written as DNA, the CDR3 is TGTGCCACCAGCAGAGAACAGAATCCTAACTATGGCTACACCTTC. Its translation: CATSREQNPNYGYTF.

This chain connects TRBV18 to TRBJ2-2; maybe TRBD2 (6 bases). Germline V CDR1 and CDR2: KGHSH, LQKENI. V shed 4 bases and J shed 4 bases, with 10 bases lying between them. CDR3 length equals 14 residues. The CDR3 nucleotides are TGTGCCAGCTCACGGTCCGGGAGCACCGGGGAGCTGTTTTTT. Translating it yields CASSRSGSTGELFF.

This clone has only one observation. The chain uses TRBV5-1 and TRBJ1-1, with 10 bases that match TRBD1. The ends lost 3 bases at V and 0 bases at J; junction bases unmatched: 5. Germline V gene sequence: CDR1 SGHRS, CDR2 YFSETQ. The CDR3 is 16 residues long. For the CDR3, the DNA is TGCGCCAGCAGCTCAGCCGGGACAGGGGTGAACACTGAAGCTTTCTTT. Translation gives CASSSAGTGVNTEAFF.

The rearrangement links TRBV19 to TRBJ1-1, with D possibly being TRBD1 (5 bases). V was cut by 4 bases and J by 3 bases, with 15 bases left in between. The CDR3 runs 15 residues. CDR1 and CDR2 from the germline V gene are LNHDA and SQIVND (reference sequence). The CDR3 nucleotides read TGTGCCAGTAGTACCTTGGGGAGGGGTCACACTGAAGCTTTCTTT. Protein sequence: CASSTLGRGHTEAFF.

The CDR3 DNA reads TGCGCCAGCAGCCACAGGGATTTCGCCGGGGAGCTGTTTTTT. Protein: CASSHRDFAGELFF. The chain carries TRBV4-1 and TRBJ2-2; TRBD1 is a possible D gene (5 bases). Germline CDR1 MGHRA, CDR2 YSYEKL. V was pared by 3 bases and J by 6 bases, with 11 bases between. The CDR3 runs 14 residues.

The chain couples TRBV27 to TRBJ2-7, with D perhaps matching TRBD2 (6 bases). The V end was cut by 2 bases, the J end by 3 bases, with 14 bases between. Germline V lookup: CDR1 MNHEY, CDR2 SMNVEV (reference sequence). The length of the CDR3 is 15 residues. The DNA of the CDR3 is TGTGCCAGCAGTTTACGAGTAGCGGCCAACTACGAGCAGTACTTC. Translating it yields CASSLRVAANYEQYF.

This clone showed up many times. V gene TRBV14 combines with J gene TRBJ2-4; the D gene is possibly TRBD1 (6 bases). CDR3 length equals 15 residues. The V and J ends lost 1 base and 6 bases respectively, with 13 bases between them. Germline V gene sequence: CDR1 SGHDN, CDR2 FVKESK. The chain's CDR3 is CASSQASGHRNIQYF. The CDR3 region has the DNA TGTGCCAGCAGCCAAGCATCGGGACACCGAAACATTCAGTACTTC.

This clone was observed a few times. V usage is TRBV29-1 and J usage is TRBJ1-1, with D maybe TRBD1 (5 bases). V lost 6 bases to trimming and J lost 5 bases, with 10 bases between them. The germline V gene has CDR1 SQVTM and CDR2 ANQGSEA. This CDR3 comprises 11 residues. The CDR3 region has the DNA TGCAGCGTGCCAGGGAGGACTGAAGCTTTCTTT. It codes for CSVPGRTEAFF.

V is TRBV18 and J is TRBJ1-1, with TRBD1 matching 9 bases. Losses at the gene ends were 3 bases for V and 11 bases for J; bases not matched to a gene: 7. The CDR3 covers 13 residues. Per germline, CDR1 KGHSH and CDR2 LQKENI. In DNA form, the CDR3 reads TGTGCCAGCTCACCTTCGGGACAGGGAGGGGCTTTCTTT. Translation: CASSPSGQGGAFF.

The sample holds one count of this clone. V is TRBV29-1 and J is TRBJ1-1, with D uncertain. V was clipped by 7 bases and J by 0 bases, with 9 bases between them. The CDR3 loop spans 12 amino acids. Germline CDR1 reads SQVTM; CDR2 reads ANQGSEA. The CDR3 reads CSAGEMNTEAFF. CDR3 DNA: TGCAGCGCCGGGGAGATGAACACTGAAGCTTTCTTT.

The chain links TRBV6-1 to TRBJ2-4, with D maybe TRBD2 (6 bases). Germline CDR1 reads MNHNS; CDR2 reads SASEGT. V was trimmed by 8 bases and J by 4 bases, leaving 9 bases between them. The CDR3 consists of 12 residues. The CDR3 bases are TGTGCCAGCTCGACTAGTAAAAACATTCAGTACTTC. This gives the protein CASSTSKNIQYF.

The chain uses TRBV5-1 and TRBJ1-6; D may be TRBD1 (5 bases). The CDR3 loop spans 15 amino acids. The germline V gene encodes CDR1 SGHRS and CDR2 YFSETQ. Between the trimmed V and J ends, which lost 0 bases and 10 bases, there was a span of 14 bases. This CDR3 reads CASSLVGALGSPLHF. DNA of the CDR3: TGCGCCAGCAGCTTGGTAGGGGCTCTAGGATCACCCCTCCACTTT.

The rearrangement uses TRBV21-1 and TRBJ2-5; the tabulated D call, TRBD2, remains unverified against the DNA. TRBV21-1 is termed a pseudogene. The CDR3 loop spans 17 amino acids. The CDR3 DNA sequence: TGTGCCAGCAGCAAAGGGACTAGCGGGGGCATGGGGGAGACCCAGTACTTC. The encoded protein is CASSKGTSGGMGETQYF.

V gene TRBV18 combines with J gene TRBJ2-3; 10 nucleotides agree with TRBD1. Germline V CDR1 and CDR2: KGHSH, LQKENI. This CDR3 region has 16 residues. Trimming took 1 base from V and 5 from J; bases not matched to a gene: 6. CDR3 residues: CASSPLGTGEGDTQYF. The CDR3 DNA sequence: TGTGCCAGCTCACCACTCGGGACAGGGGAGGGAGATACGCAGTATTTT.

V and J are TRBV19 and TRBJ1-5; 9 bases align to TRBD1. Germline V gene data show CDR1 as LNHDA and CDR2 as SQIVND (reference sequence). V shed 4 bases and J 0 bases; nucleotides not matched to a gene: 7. There are 17 residues in the CDR3. CDR3 nucleotides: TGTGCCAGTAGTACGGACAGGGGTTTTGTTAGCAATCAGCCCCAGCATTTT. Protein sequence: CASSTDRGFVSNQPQHF.

The chain couples TRBV5-1 to TRBJ2-2; D may be TRBD2 (5 bases). The CDR3 has 16 amino acids. V lost 2 bases, J lost 0 bases, and 11 bases lay in between. Germline V lookup: CDR1 SGHRS, CDR2 YFSETQ. CDR3 DNA: TGCGCCAGCAGCTTTAAACGGGAAACGAACACCGGGGAGCTGTTTTTT. Protein product: CASSFKRETNTGELFF.

This chain uses TRBV3-1 (or the pseudogene TRBV3-2) with TRBJ1-3; D gene uncertain. The CDR3 consists of 13 residues. The V gene lost 1 base and the J gene lost 4 bases, with 5 bases spanning the gap. Germline lookup yields CDR1 LGHDT and CDR2 YNNKEL (reference sequence). As DNA, the CDR3 is TGTGCCAGCAGCCAAGTAGAGGGAAACACCATATATTTT. It is translated as CASSQVEGNTIYF.

The rearrangement uses TRBV6-4 and TRBJ2-1; 9 positions agree with TRBD2. V was clipped by 5 bases and J by 4 bases; unmatched bases: 6. This CDR3 contains 15 residues. CDR1 is MRHNA, CDR2 SNTAGT, per germline. DNA of the CDR3: TGTGCCAGCAGTCAAACGACTAGCGGATACAATGAGCAGTTCTTC. This translates into CASSQTTSGYNEQFF.

V gene TRBV7-8 combines with J gene TRBJ1-1; TRBD1 agrees at 7 bases. The CDR3 is 15 residues long. Germline V gives CDR1 SGHVS, CDR2 FQNEAQ. V was pared by 1 base and J by 3 bases, with 5 bases of the junction left unmatched. CDR3 region: CASSLDRGSYTEAFF. CDR3 sequence (DNA): TGTGCCAGCAGCTTAGACAGGGGCAGCTACACTGAAGCTTTCTTT.

The genes are TRBV7-2 and TRBJ2-7, with 7 bases matching TRBD1. The germline gives CDR1 SGHTA, CDR2 FQGNSA. Trimming at V came to 4 bases and at J to 6 bases, leaving 9 bases not matched to a gene. CDR3 length equals 14 residues. This CDR3 reads CASSWGQYGSEQYF. The CDR3 coding sequence is TGTGCCAGCAGCTGGGGACAGTACGGCAGCGAGCAGTACTTC.

J is TRBJ2-3 and V is TRBV3-1 (or the pseudogene TRBV3-2); 14 bases are shared with TRBD2. CDR3 size: 15 residues. Germline V gives CDR1 LGHDT, CDR2 YNNKEL (reference sequence). V gave up 4 bases and J gave up 4 bases; unmatched junction bases: 1. The chain's CDR3 is CASSRLAGGADTQYF. In DNA form, the CDR3 reads TGTGCCAGCAGCCGACTAGCGGGGGGGGCAGATACGCAGTATTTT.

The chain combines TRBV18 with TRBJ1-1, with D possibly matching TRBD1 (6 bases). V dropped 3 bases and J dropped 4 bases, with 12 bases sitting between them. CDR1 is KGHSH, CDR2 LQKENI, per germline. CDR3 length: 14 residues. CDR3 DNA sequence: TGTGCCAGCTCACCGTACAGGGAGGGCACTGAAGCTTTCTTT. This translates into CASSPYREGTEAFF.

V and J are TRBV7-8 and TRBJ2-7; D call uncertain. Looked up from germline, CDR1 is SGHVS and CDR2 is FQNEAQ. The ends were cut back, 4 bases at V and 3 bases at J, with 13 bases in the middle. The CDR3 has 14 amino acids. CDR3 nucleotide sequence: TGTGCCAGCAGCTCTAACTACCAACTCTACGAGCAGTACTTC. Protein product: CASSSNYQLYEQYF. The full variable domain, in which reference TRBV7-8 and TRBJ2-7 provide the parts outside the CDR3, is GAGVSQSPRYKVAKRGQDVALRCDPISGHVSLFWYQQALGQGPEFLTYFQNEAQLDKSGLPSDRFFAERPEGSVSTLKIQRTQQEDSAVYLCASSSNYQLYEQYFGPGTRLTVT.

This rearrangement joins TRBV21-1 to TRBJ1-5; the table's D call TRBD1 went unverified against the DNA. TRBV21-1 is a pseudogene. This CDR3 has 14 residues. The CDR3 loop is CASSKGTGIQPQHF. CDR3 nucleotide sequence: TGTGCCAGCAGCAAAGGGACAGGGATCCAGCCCCAGCATTTT.

This chain connects TRBV29-1 to TRBJ1-2; maybe TRBD1 (6 bases). CDR1 is SQVTM, CDR2 ANQGSEA, per germline. With 0 bases removed from V and 8 bases from J, the gap between germline ends came to 19 bases. The CDR3 is made up of 15 amino acids. The CDR3 here is CSVEDPRGAPRGYTF. In nucleotides, the CDR3 is TGCAGCGTTGAAGACCCCAGGGGCGCCCCGAGGGGCTACACCTTC. Variable domain in full (rest from reference TRBV29-1 and TRBJ1-2): SAVISQKPSRDICQRGTSLTIQCQVDSQVTMMFWYRQQPGQSLTLIATANQGSEATYESGFVIDKFPISRPNLTFSTLTVSNMSPEDSSIYLCSVEDPRGAPRGYTFGSGTRLTVV.

CDR3 coding DNA: TGTGCCAGAAGCCAGCCGACAGGGGCCCTTTACGAGCAGTACTTC. The encoded protein is CARSQPTGALYEQYF. This chain connects TRBV5-3 to TRBJ2-7; TRBD1 agrees at 8 bases. TRBV5-3 counts as an open reading frame of uncertain function. V dropped 4 bases and J dropped 4; count of bases not matched to a gene: 10. This CDR3 is built from 15 residues.

This clone was observed a handful of times. The chain employs TRBV6-5 and TRBJ2-1; TRBD2 agrees at 10 bases. The CDR3 has 15 residues. CDR1 and CDR2 from the germline V gene are MNHEY and SVGAGI. With V trimmed by 6 bases and J by 3 bases, 5 bases remained unmatched. In DNA form, the CDR3 reads TGTGCCAGCAGCGCACTAGCGGGGAGCTACAATGAGCAGTTCTTC. Translated, it gives CASSALAGSYNEQFF.

The V call is TRBV2, the J call TRBJ1-5; 7 nucleotides line up with TRBD1. Germline V lookup: CDR1 SNHLY, CDR2 FYNNEI. With V trimmed by 8 bases and J by 6 bases, 7 bases remained unmatched. The CDR3 consists of 13 residues. DNA of the CDR3: TGTGCCAGCGTTCGACAGGGTGGTCAGCCCCAGCATTTT. It codes for CASVRQGGQPQHF.

This chain links TRBV7-2 with TRBJ2-5; D is ambiguous. Germline CDR1 SGHTA, CDR2 FQGNSA. The CDR3 runs 14 residues. Deletions cut 0 bases from V and 2 bases from J, with 7 bases between. For the CDR3, the DNA is TGTGCCAGCAGCTTAGCGCTAGAGCAAGAGACCCAGTACTTC. Protein sequence: CASSLALEQETQYF.

The genes are TRBV19 and TRBJ2-5, with D perhaps TRBD1 (6 bases). CDR1 and CDR2 from the germline V gene are LNHDA and SQIVND (reference sequence). The germline V and J ends were trimmed by 1 base and 6 bases, with 12 bases remaining between them. The CDR3 loop spans 14 amino acids. The CDR3 DNA follows: TGTGCCAGTAGTATAGCTTCAGGGGTAAAGACCCAGTACTTC. Protein sequence: CASSIASGVKTQYF.